One and the same sample provided the 9 T cell receptor beta chains below, sequenced in a study of cytomegalovirus exposure and HLA in healthy donors. The method was immunoSEQ multiplex PCR; TCRdb's version includes in-frame clones alone and lacks a portion of them. The sample includes more than 200,000 clones, less than 95% of them seen just once. Sequenced sample: PBMCs. The source of these receptors is a woman aged 25 to 39 in good health and CMV-seronegative.

The chain carries TRBV5-6 and TRBJ2-7; 7 positions agree with TRBD2. The CDR3 runs to 13 residues. CDR1 is SGHDT, CDR2 YYEEEE, per germline. Trimming removed 7 bases from V and 2 bases from J; junction bases left unmatched: 6. CDR3 region: CASGAGHPYEQYF. The DNA of the CDR3 is TGTGCCAGCGGAGCGGGGCACCCCTACGAGCAGTACTTC.

This chain uses TRBV4-3 with TRBJ2-1; D possibly matches TRBD1 or TRBD2 (5 bases each). Germline loops: CDR1 LGHNA, CDR2 YSLEER. The CDR3 runs to 15 residues. Trimming took off 4 bases at V and 4 bases at J, with 14 bases between the two ends. CDR3 nucleotides: TGCGCCAGCAGCCTCTCCGGGACCTCATACAATGAGCAGTTCTTC. Translated, it gives CASSLSGTSYNEQFF.

The chain couples TRBV4-3 to TRBJ2-2, with D possibly being TRBD1 (5 bases). The CDR3 has 16 amino acids. Trimming removed 2 bases at V and 0 bases at J, with 10 bases between. Germline values: CDR1 LGHNA, CDR2 YSLEER. DNA of the CDR3: TGCGCCAGCAGCCAACAGGGAATAGCGAACACCGGGGAGCTGTTTTTT. Its translation: CASSQQGIANTGELFF.

The chain has TRBV29-1 and TRBJ1-3, with no clear D. Trimming removed 4 bases from V and 0 bases from J, with 10 bases in between. The CDR3 spans 14 residues. Germline V lookup: CDR1 SQVTM, CDR2 ANQGSEA. CDR3 in amino acids: CSVAWAGSGNTIYF. The CDR3 region has the DNA TGCAGCGTTGCTTGGGCAGGCTCTGGAAACACCATATATTTT.

This clone appeared once. The rearrangement joins TRBV7-9 to TRBJ1-1; D is perhaps TRBD1 (6 bases). The CDR3 totals 14 residues. Trimming cost V 5 bases and J 5 bases, with 15 bases left between them. Germline CDR1 is SEHNR and CDR2 is FQNEAQ (reference sequence). Here the CDR3 reads CASSEEGGETEAFF. The CDR3 DNA reads as TGTGCCAGCAGCGAAGAAGGGGGGGAGACTGAAGCTTTCTTT.

The V call is TRBV2, the J call TRBJ2-7; no definite D call. CDR1 is SNHLY and CDR2 is FYNNEI in the germline V gene. Trimming cost V 4 bases and J 3 bases, with 7 bases left between them. CDR3 length: 12 residues. CDR3 sequence: CASSVADYEQYF. The DNA for the CDR3 is TGTGCCAGCAGTGTAGCTGACTACGAGCAGTACTTC.

In regard to this clone: One junction end disagrees with the germline gene, perhaps due to a read error. The chain is built from TRBV7-2 and TRBJ2-7, with 9 positions matching TRBD1. The CDR3 totals 16 residues. The germline V gene encodes CDR1 SGHTA and CDR2 FQGNSA. For the CDR3, the DNA is TGTGCCAGCAGCTCTTTAGGGACAGGGACCTCCTACGGGCAGTACTTC. This sequence encodes CASSSLGTGTSYGQYF.

V usage is TRBV28 and J usage is TRBJ2-3, with 9 positions matching TRBD2. Germline V gene data show CDR1 as MDHEN and CDR2 as SYDVKM. V was pared by 5 bases and J by 4 bases, with 10 bases of the junction left unmatched. The CDR3 has 16 residues. The CDR3 DNA reads TGTGCCAGCAGTCGCCGGGCGGGAGGGCCCTCAGATACGCAGTATTTT. It translates to CASSRRAGGPSDTQYF.

The chain combines TRBV7-6 with TRBJ1-2; 9 bases line up with TRBD1. With 6 bases clipped from V and 3 bases from J, the junction kept 2 bases outside the gene matches. Germline-derived CDR1 and CDR2 are SGHVS and FNYEAQ. The CDR3 length is 13 residues. CDR3 residues: CASRRQGDYGYTF. The CDR3 DNA reads TGTGCCAGCAGACGACAGGGGGACTATGGCTACACCTTC.